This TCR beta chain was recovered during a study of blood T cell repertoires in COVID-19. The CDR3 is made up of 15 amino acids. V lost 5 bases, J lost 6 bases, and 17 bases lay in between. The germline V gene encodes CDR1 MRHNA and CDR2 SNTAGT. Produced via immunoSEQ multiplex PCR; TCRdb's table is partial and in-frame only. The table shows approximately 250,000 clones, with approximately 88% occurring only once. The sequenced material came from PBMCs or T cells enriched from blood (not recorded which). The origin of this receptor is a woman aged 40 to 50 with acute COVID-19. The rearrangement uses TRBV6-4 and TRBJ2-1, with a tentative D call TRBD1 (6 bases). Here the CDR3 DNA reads TGTGCCAGCAGTCTCCGGGACACCCCTCTCAATGAGCAGTTCTTC. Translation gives CASSLRDTPLNEQFF.